The text below deals with one TCR beta chain. The germline V gene encodes CDR1 SGHTA and CDR2 FQGNSA. The CDR3 consists of 14 residues. The record originates from a study of monozygotic twins with inflammatory bowel disease. TCRdb derives one entry per CDR3 protein from the 5' RACE reads, leaving out DNA. This sample carries 400,000 or so distinct CDR3 sequences, with 2.4% going to the ten biggest clones. The source material was blood. The source of this sequence is a human donor with ulcerative colitis or Crohn's disease, or a healthy co-twin of an affected twin (not recorded which). The V call is TRBV7-2, the J call TRBJ2-7; TCRdb selects TRBD1, and the lack of DNA leaves this call unchecked. CDR3 sequence: CASSQGTGTYEQYF. Filled out from reference TRBV7-2 and TRBJ2-7, the complete variable domain reads GAGVSQSPSNKVTEKGKDVELRCDPISGHTALYWYRQSLGQGLEFLIYFQGNSAPDKSGLPSDRFSAERTGGSVSTLTIQRTQQEDSAVYLCASSQGTGTYEQYFGPGTRLTVT.